This T cell receptor beta chain emerged from a study of T cells in Graves' hyperthyroidism and ophthalmopathy. RNA transcripts yielded amplified TCR beta CDR3 regions. RT-PCR in the first round (using the HTBI primer set) targeted the TCR CDR3. TCRdb reprocessed the multiplex PCR reads with MiXCR, giving one entry per CDR3 protein. This sample yields roughly 580,000 distinct CDR3 sequences, of which under 60% are seen a single time; 8.2% belongs to the top ten. The CDR3 is made up of 13 amino acids. Trimming pared 7 bases from V and 4 bases from J, leaving 13 bases between. Details on this clonotype: Its antigen is not identified.

Study findings and constraints: Median prediction lead before ophthalmopathy onset was 5.5 to 7 months with the model. The majority of expanded thyroid clonotypes above 0.001 also appeared in blood.

The receptor was derived from a woman younger than 35 with Graves' hyperthyroidism. The chain recombines TRBV12-3 or TRBV12-4 with TRBJ1-2, with D possibly being TRBD1 (6 bases). Sequenced: peripheral blood or thyroid tissue (not recorded which). CDR3 residues: CASIGGGGYGYTF. The CDR3 DNA reads as TGTGCCAGCATCGGGGGAGGGGGCTATGGCTACACCTTC.